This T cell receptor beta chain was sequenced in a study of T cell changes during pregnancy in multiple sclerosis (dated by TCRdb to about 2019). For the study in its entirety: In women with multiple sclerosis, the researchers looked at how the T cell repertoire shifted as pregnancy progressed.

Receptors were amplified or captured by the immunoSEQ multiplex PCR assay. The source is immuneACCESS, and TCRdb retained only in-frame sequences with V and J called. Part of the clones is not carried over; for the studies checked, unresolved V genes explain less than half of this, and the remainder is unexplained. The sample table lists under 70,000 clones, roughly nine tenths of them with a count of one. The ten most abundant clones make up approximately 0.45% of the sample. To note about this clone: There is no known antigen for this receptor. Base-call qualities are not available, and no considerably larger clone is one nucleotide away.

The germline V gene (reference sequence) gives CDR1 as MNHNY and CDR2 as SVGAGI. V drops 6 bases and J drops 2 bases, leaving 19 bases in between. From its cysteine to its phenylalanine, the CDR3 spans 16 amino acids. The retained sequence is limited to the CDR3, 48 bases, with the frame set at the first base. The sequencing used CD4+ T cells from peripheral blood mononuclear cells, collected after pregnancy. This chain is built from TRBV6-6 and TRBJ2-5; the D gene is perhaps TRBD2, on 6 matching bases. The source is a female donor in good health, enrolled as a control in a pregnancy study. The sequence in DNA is TGTGCCAGCAGAATTACATCTAGCGCGGAACAAGAGACCCAGTACTTC. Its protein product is CASRITSSAEQETQYF.